A single T cell receptor (beta chain) is shown here with its context. Likely a read error: the CDR3 ends without its conserved phenylalanine or tryptophan. The data originate from a study of T cells in Graves' hyperthyroidism and ophthalmopathy. Absence of ophthalmopathy progression within 18 months defined stable Graves' hyperthyroidism. It was RNA transcripts that yielded the amplified TCR beta CDR3 regions. With the HTBI primer set, the TCR CDR3 went through a first round of RT-PCR. In TCRdb, the multiplex PCR reads were re-called with MiXCR into one record per CDR3 protein. The data contain 40,000 to 60,000 distinct CDR3 sequences, less than 65% of them singletons. V was cut by 3 bases and J by 4 bases, with 14 bases left in between. Germline values: CDR1 SGHTA, CDR2 FQGNSA. The CDR3 has 15 amino acids.

The chain has TRBV7-2 and TRBJ2-3; D possibly corresponds to TRBD1 (5 bases). This clonotype was obtained from a man between 18 and 29 years old with Graves' hyperthyroidism. The sequenced sample was peripheral blood or thyroid tissue (not recorded which). The chain's CDR3 is CASSFGRASADTQYL. The CDR3 DNA reads TGTGCCAGCAGCTTCGGCAGGGCAAGCGCAGATACGCAGTATCTT.